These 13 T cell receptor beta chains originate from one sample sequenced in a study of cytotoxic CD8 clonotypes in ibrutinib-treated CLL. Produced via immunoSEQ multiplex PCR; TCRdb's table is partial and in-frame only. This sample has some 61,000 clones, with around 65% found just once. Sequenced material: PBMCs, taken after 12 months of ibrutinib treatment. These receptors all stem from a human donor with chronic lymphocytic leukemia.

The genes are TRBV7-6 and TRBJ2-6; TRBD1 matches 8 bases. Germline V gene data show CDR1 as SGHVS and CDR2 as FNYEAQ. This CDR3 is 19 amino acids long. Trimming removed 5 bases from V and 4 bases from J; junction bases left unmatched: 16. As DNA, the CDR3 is TGTGCCAGCAGCATCAGGGGGCGGGAAACCTTCGCGGGGGCCAACGTCCTGACTTTC. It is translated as CASSIRGRETFAGANVLTF.

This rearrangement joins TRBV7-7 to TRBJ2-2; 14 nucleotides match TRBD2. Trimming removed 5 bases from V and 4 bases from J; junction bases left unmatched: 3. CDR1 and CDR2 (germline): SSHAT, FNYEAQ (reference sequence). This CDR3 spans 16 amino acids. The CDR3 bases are TGTGCCAGCAGCCAGGGACTAGCGGGGGCCACCGGGGAGCTGTTTTTT. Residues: CASSQGLAGATGELFF.

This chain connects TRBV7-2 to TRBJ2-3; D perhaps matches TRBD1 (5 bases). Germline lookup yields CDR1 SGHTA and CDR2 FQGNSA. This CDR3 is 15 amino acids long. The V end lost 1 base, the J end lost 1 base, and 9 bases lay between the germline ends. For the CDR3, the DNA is TGTGCCAGCAGCTTAGGGACATTAGGCACAGATACGCAGTATTTT. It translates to CASSLGTLGTDTQYF.

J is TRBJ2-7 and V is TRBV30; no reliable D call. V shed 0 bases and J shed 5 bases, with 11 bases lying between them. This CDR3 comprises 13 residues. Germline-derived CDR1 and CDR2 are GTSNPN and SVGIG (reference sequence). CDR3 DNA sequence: TGTGCCTGGAGTGTACGGGCAGATCACGAGCAGTACTTC. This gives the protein CAWSVRADHEQYF.

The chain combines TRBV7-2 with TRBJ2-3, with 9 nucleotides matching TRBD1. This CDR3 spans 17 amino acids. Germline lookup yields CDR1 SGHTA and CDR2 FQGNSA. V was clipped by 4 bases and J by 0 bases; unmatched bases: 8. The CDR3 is CASSSDDRGDSTDTQYF. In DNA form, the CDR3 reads TGTGCCAGCAGCTCCGACGACAGGGGGGATAGCACAGATACGCAGTATTTT.

CDR3 sequence reads: CASRQVAAGNTIYF. CDR3 DNA: TGTGCCAGCAGACAGGTAGCGGCCGGAAACACCATATATTTT. This chain uses TRBV6-5 with TRBJ1-3; TRBD1 might be the D (5 bases). Trimming removed 6 bases from V and 4 bases from J, with 13 bases in between. The CDR3 sequence is 14 residues long. Germline V gene sequence: CDR1 MNHEY, CDR2 SVGAGI.

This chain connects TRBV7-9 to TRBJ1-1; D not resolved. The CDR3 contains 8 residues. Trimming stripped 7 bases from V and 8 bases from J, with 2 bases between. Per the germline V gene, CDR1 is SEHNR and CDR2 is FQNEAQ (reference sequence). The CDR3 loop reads CASNEAFF. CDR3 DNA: TGTGCCAGCAACGAAGCTTTCTTT.

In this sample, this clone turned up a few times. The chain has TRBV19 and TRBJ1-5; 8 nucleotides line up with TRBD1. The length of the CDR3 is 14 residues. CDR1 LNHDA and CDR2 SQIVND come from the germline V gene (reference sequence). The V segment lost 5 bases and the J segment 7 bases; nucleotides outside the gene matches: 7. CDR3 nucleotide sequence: TGTGCCAGTAGTGTCGCAGGGGGCGACCAGCCCCAGCATTTT. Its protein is CASSVAGGDQPQHF.

For the CDR3, the DNA is TGTGCCAGCAGCCCCAATCGTGGTAGCGGGACCGGGGAGCTGTTTTTT. Protein product: CASSPNRGSGTGELFF. The chain links TRBV7-2 to TRBJ2-2; 7 bases line up with TRBD2. V was clipped by 5 bases and J by 5 bases; unmatched bases: 11. Germline CDR1 is SGHTA and CDR2 is FQGNSA. The CDR3 consists of 16 residues.

This CDR3 is CASSIKGQNTGELFF. In DNA, the CDR3 is TGTGCCAGTAGTATAAAGGGTCAGAACACCGGGGAGCTGTTTTTT. This rearrangement joins TRBV19 to TRBJ2-2; D unresolved. Trimming stripped 2 bases from V and 1 base from J, with 8 bases between. Germline V gene data show CDR1 as LNHDA and CDR2 as SQIVND (reference sequence). The CDR3 is 15 amino acids.

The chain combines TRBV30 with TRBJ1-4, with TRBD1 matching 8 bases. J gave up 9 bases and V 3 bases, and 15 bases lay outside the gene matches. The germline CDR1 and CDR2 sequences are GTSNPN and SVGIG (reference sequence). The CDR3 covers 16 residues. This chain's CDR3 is CAWRGPRTGKDQKLFF. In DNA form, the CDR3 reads TGTGCCTGGAGGGGACCCCGGACAGGGAAGGACCAAAAACTGTTTTTT.

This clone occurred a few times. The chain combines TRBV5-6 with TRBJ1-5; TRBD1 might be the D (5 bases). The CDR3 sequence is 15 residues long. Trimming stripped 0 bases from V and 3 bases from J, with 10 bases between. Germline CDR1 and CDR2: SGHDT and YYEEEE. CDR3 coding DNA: TGTGCCAGCAGCTTGGAGGGACGGTTCAATCAGCCCCAGCATTTT. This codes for CASSLEGRFNQPQHF.

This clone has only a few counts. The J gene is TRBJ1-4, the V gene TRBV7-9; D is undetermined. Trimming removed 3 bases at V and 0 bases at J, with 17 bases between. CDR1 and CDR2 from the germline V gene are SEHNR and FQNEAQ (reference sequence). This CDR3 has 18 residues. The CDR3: CASSLGFPGRATNEKLFF. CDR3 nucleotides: TGTGCCAGCAGCTTGGGGTTCCCAGGTAGAGCAACTAATGAAAAACTGTTTTTT.